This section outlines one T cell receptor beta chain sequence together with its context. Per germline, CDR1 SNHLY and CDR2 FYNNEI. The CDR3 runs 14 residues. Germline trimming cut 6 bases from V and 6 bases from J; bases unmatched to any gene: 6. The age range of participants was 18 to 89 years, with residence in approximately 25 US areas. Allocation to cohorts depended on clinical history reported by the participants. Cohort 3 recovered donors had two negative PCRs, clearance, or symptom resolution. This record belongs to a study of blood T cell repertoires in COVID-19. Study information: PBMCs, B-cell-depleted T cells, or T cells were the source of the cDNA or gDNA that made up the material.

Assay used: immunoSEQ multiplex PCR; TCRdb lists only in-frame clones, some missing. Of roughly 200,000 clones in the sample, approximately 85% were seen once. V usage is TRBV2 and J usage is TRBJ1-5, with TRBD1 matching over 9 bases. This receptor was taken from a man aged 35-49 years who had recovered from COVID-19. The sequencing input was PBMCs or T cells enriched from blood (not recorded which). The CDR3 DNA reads TGTGCCAGCAGCCAGGACAGGGGCGGTCAGCCCCAGCATTTT. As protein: CASSQDRGGQPQHF.